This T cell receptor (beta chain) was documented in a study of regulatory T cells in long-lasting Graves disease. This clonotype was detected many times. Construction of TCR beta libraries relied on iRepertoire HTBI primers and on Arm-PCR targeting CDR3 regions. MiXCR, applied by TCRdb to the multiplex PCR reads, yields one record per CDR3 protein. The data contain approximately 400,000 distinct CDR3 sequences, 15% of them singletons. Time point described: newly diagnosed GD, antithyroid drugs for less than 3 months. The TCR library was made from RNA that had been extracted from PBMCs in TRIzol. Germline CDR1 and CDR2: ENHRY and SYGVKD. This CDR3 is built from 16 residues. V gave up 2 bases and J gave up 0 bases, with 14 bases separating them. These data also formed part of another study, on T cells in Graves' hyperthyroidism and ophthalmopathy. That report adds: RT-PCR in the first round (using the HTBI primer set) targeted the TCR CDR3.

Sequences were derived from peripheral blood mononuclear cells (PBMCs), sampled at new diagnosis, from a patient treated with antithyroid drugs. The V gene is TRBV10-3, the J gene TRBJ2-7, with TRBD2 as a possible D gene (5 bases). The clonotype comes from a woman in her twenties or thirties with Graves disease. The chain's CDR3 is CAISEGVGESSYEQYF. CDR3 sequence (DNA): TGTGCCATCAGTGAGGGGGTTGGGGAGAGCTCCTACGAGCAGTACTTC.